This T cell receptor beta chain was sequenced for a study of T cells after posttransplantation cyclophosphamide. Study-level findings and limits: Recipient CMV seropositivity and CMV reactivation strongly tracked TRB clonality. Skin or GI-infiltrating T cells shared few TRB sequences with blood. Later blood repertoires were often dominated by clones from the donor CD8+ memory compartment.

Trimming pared 2 bases from V and 4 bases from J, leaving 8 bases between. Germline V gives CDR1 LNHDA, CDR2 SQIVND (reference sequence). CDR3 length: 13 residues. Using immunoSEQ multiplex PCR, the repertoire was profiled, and TCRdb retains in-frame clones only, with some absent. Singletons are absent from the sample, which has about 25,000 clones. There are many counts of this clone. Its antigen is not identified. The sample taken for sequencing was PBMCs. This sequence joins TRBV19 and TRBJ1-2; D might be TRBD1 (5 bases). This TCR came from a man aged 50-60 years in good health, CMV-negative, and a related stem cell transplant donor. Here the CDR3 DNA reads TGTGCCAGTAGTATATCCAGGGTCTATGGCTACACCTTC. Translating it yields CASSISRVYGYTF. Based on the CDR3 plus reference TRBV19 and TRBJ1-2, the full variable domain is DGGITQSPKYLFRKEGQNVTLSCEQNLNHDAMYWYRQDPGQGLRLIYYSQIVNDFQKGDIAEGYSVSREKKESFPLTVTSAQKNPTAFYLCASSISRVYGYTFGSGTRLTVV.